This is a list of T cell receptor beta chains from one sample in a study of tumor-infiltrating lymphocytes in primary liver carcinoma. One entry per CDR3 protein results from TCRdb running MiXCR on the multiplex PCR reads. The sample lists hundreds of thousands of distinct CDR3 sequences, approximately 60% occurring once. The sample consisted of peripheral blood. Receptors originate from a man aged 35 to 55 with primary liver carcinoma and hepatitis B virus infection. The CDR3 runs from the conserved cysteine through the conserved F or W. The order of the fields is D gene, CDR3 length, clone size, J gene, V gene, CDR3 protein, CDR3 DNA. D genes are given only for firm matches. Expanded clones are given a class, and other clones once, few, many or no size at all.

D gene: .; CDR3 length: 14; clone size: many; J gene: TRBJ2-5; V gene: TRBV6-5; CDR3 protein: CASSYRLRGETQYF; CDR3 DNA: TGTGCCAGCAGTTACCGACTCCGGGGAGAGACCCAGTACTTC
D gene: .; CDR3 length: 13; clone size: .; J gene: TRBJ1-1; V gene: TRBV11-2; CDR3 protein: CASSLVRNTGAFF; CDR3 DNA: TGTGCCAGCAGCTTAGTAAGGAACACTGGAGCTTTCTTT
D gene: TRBD2; CDR3 length: 16; clone size: .; J gene: TRBJ2-2; V gene: TRBV11-3; CDR3 protein: CASSLDGGRRDGELLF; CDR3 DNA: TGTGCCAGCAGCTTAGACGGCGGGAGGAGGGACGGGGAGCTGCTTTTT
D gene: .; CDR3 length: 13; clone size: .; J gene: TRBJ2-5; V gene: TRBV4-1; CDR3 protein: CANSQAGVETQYF; CDR3 DNA: TGCGCCAACAGCCAAGCAGGGGTAGAGACTCAGTACTTC
D gene: .; CDR3 length: 15; clone size: .; J gene: TRBJ1-1; V gene: TRBV29-1; CDR3 protein: CSVLAVWGMSTEAFF; CDR3 DNA: TGCAGCGTTCTGGCGGTGTGGGGAATGAGCACTGAAGCTTTCTTT
D gene: TRBD1; CDR3 length: 16; clone size: .; J gene: TRBJ2-3; V gene: TRBV5-5; CDR3 protein: CARSDGDRGMADTQYF; CDR3 DNA: TGTGCCAGAAGCGATGGGGACAGGGGGATGGCAGATACGCAGTATTTT
D gene: .; CDR3 length: 15; clone size: many; J gene: TRBJ2-6; V gene: TRBV6-1; CDR3 protein: CASSKGSSGANVLTF; CDR3 DNA: TGTGCCAGCAGTAAGGGGAGCTCTGGGGCCAACGTCCTGACTTTC
D gene: .; CDR3 length: 12; clone size: .; J gene: TRBJ2-2; V gene: TRBV11-3; CDR3 protein: CASSLISEELFF; CDR3 DNA: TGTGCCAGCAGCTTGATTTCCGAGGAGCTGTTTTTT
D gene: .; CDR3 length: 12; clone size: .; J gene: TRBJ2-1; V gene: TRBV11-3; CDR3 protein: CASSLNANEKLF; CDR3 DNA: TGCGCCAGCAGCTTAAATGCCAATGAGAAGTTATTC
D gene: TRBD1; CDR3 length: 15; clone size: many; J gene: TRBJ2-1; V gene: TRBV4-1; CDR3 protein: CASSQESGTVREQFF; CDR3 DNA: TGCGCCAGCAGCCAAGAATCCGGGACAGTCCGAGAGCAGTTCTTC
D gene: TRBD1; CDR3 length: 14; clone size: many; J gene: TRBJ2-1; V gene: TRBV7-8; CDR3 protein: CASSRQGRYNEQFF; CDR3 DNA: TGTGCCAGCAGCCGACAGGGGCGCTACAATGAGCAGTTCTTC
D gene: TRBD2; CDR3 length: 16; clone size: .; J gene: TRBJ2-7; V gene: TRBV12-3/TRBV12-4; CDR3 protein: CASRSGSSGSSYEQYF; CDR3 DNA: TGTGCCAGCAGGTCGGGGTCTAGCGGAAGCTCCTACGAGCAGTACTTC
D gene: TRBD2; CDR3 length: 16; clone size: few; J gene: TRBJ2-3; V gene: TRBV29-1; CDR3 protein: CSVEKGLAKLTDTQYF; CDR3 DNA: TGCAGCGTTGAAAAGGGACTAGCCAAACTCACAGATACGCAGTATTTT
D gene: TRBD2; CDR3 length: 16; clone size: .; J gene: TRBJ2-7; V gene: TRBV5-4; CDR3 protein: CASSPGTSGSFPEQHF; CDR3 DNA: TGTGCCAGCAGCCCCGGGACTAGCGGGAGTTTCCCCGAGCAGCACTTC
D gene: TRBD2; CDR3 length: 14; clone size: .; J gene: TRBJ2-7; V gene: TRBV28; CDR3 protein: CASLESGRKYEQYF; CDR3 DNA: TGTGCCAGCCTAGAAAGCGGGAGGAAGTACGAGCAGTACTTC
D gene: TRBD2; CDR3 length: 16; clone size: .; J gene: TRBJ2-7; V gene: TRBV5-5; CDR3 protein: CASSLVGGSAVYEQYF; CDR3 DNA: TGTGCCAGCAGCTTGGTTGGCGGGAGCGCGGTTTACGAGCAGTACTTC
D gene: .; CDR3 length: 15; clone size: few; J gene: TRBJ2-3; V gene: TRBV7-3; CDR3 protein: CASSVGTYATDTQYF; CDR3 DNA: TGTGCCAGCAGCGTGGGGACTTACGCTACAGATACGCAGTATTTT
D gene: .; CDR3 length: 12; clone size: .; J gene: TRBJ1-1; V gene: TRBV5-4; CDR3 protein: CASSLNGDEAFF; CDR3 DNA: TGTGCCAGCAGCTTGAACGGAGATGAAGCTTTCTTT
D gene: .; CDR3 length: 12; clone size: .; J gene: TRBJ2-2; V gene: TRBV24-1; CDR3 protein: CATSWQAGELFF; CDR3 DNA: TGTGCCACCAGTTGGCAGGCCGGGGAGCTGTTTTTT
D gene: TRBD2; CDR3 length: 13; clone size: many; J gene: TRBJ2-5; V gene: TRBV6-6; CDR3 protein: CASSPGGEGTQYF; CDR3 DNA: TGTGCCAGCAGTCCCGGGGGGGAAGGGACCCAGTACTTC
D gene: .; CDR3 length: 12; clone size: .; J gene: TRBJ2-5; V gene: TRBV10-3; CDR3 protein: CAIRDPQETQYF; CDR3 DNA: TGTGCCATCCGGGATCCTCAAGAGACCCAGTACTTC
D gene: TRBD1; CDR3 length: 16; clone size: .; J gene: TRBJ1-5; V gene: TRBV12-3/TRBV12-4; CDR3 protein: CASSTTPGQGNQPQHF; CDR3 DNA: TGTGCCAGTAGTACAACTCCGGGACAGGGCAATCAGCCCCAGCATTTT
D gene: TRBD2; CDR3 length: 15; clone size: .; J gene: TRBJ2-5; V gene: TRBV5-1; CDR3 protein: CASSPQTSGRETQYF; CDR3 DNA: TGCGCCAGCAGCCCCCAGACTAGCGGAAGAGAGACCCAGTACTTC
D gene: TRBD1; CDR3 length: 14; clone size: .; J gene: TRBJ2-3; V gene: TRBV29-1; CDR3 protein: CSVRIDRGVPAQYF; CDR3 DNA: TGCAGCGTTCGTATAGACAGGGGTGTTCCGGCGCAGTATTTT
D gene: TRBD2; CDR3 length: 15; clone size: few; J gene: TRBJ2-1; V gene: TRBV30; CDR3 protein: CAWSVGSGRAGEQFF; CDR3 DNA: TGTGCCTGGAGTGTAGGTAGCGGGAGGGCCGGTGAGCAGTTCTTC
D gene: .; CDR3 length: 14; clone size: many; J gene: TRBJ1-3; V gene: TRBV12-3/TRBV12-4; CDR3 protein: CASSSGGTGNTIYF; CDR3 DNA: TGTGCCAGCAGTAGTGGGGGGACTGGAAACACCATATATTTT
D gene: TRBD2; CDR3 length: 20; clone size: .; J gene: TRBJ2-6; V gene: TRBV29-1; CDR3 protein: CSVSATGLAGTYSGANVLTF; CDR3 DNA: TGCAGCGTCTCGGCCACGGGACTAGCGGGAACTTATTCTGGGGCCAACGTCCTGACTTTC
D gene: .; CDR3 length: 15; clone size: many; J gene: TRBJ2-5; V gene: TRBV5-4; CDR3 protein: CASSLDTWYQETQYF; CDR3 DNA: TGTGCCAGCAGCTTGGACACCTGGTACCAAGAGACCCAGTACTTC
D gene: .; CDR3 length: 12; clone size: many; J gene: TRBJ1-2; V gene: TRBV12-3/TRBV12-4; CDR3 protein: CASSFQNYGYTF; CDR3 DNA: TGTGCCAGCAGTTTCCAGAACTATGGCTACACCTTC
D gene: TRBD1; CDR3 length: 15; clone size: many; J gene: TRBJ2-6; V gene: TRBV11-2; CDR3 protein: CASSMDRAGANVLTF; CDR3 DNA: TGTGCCAGCAGCATGGACAGGGCTGGGGCCAACGTCCTGACTTTC
D gene: .; CDR3 length: 14; clone size: .; J gene: TRBJ1-2; V gene: TRBV10-3; CDR3 protein: CAISQSREWYGYTF; CDR3 DNA: TGTGCCATCAGTCAGTCGAGGGAGTGGTATGGCTACACCTTC